The 15 T cell receptor beta chains reported below all come from one sample, sequenced in a study of cytomegalovirus exposure and HLA in healthy donors. PCR amplification relied on 60 Vbeta primers (plus 13 Jbeta primers). TCRdb's copy holds only in-frame clones and misses some; the assay was immunoSEQ multiplex PCR. The data hold about 91,000 clones, with 55% to 65% observed a single time. Sequencing was performed on PBMCs. The receptor source for this set is a human donor in good health.

This chain links TRBV18 with TRBJ1-2; D is undetermined. The V end lost 3 bases, the J end lost 1 base, and 6 bases lay between the germline ends. Germline V gives CDR1 KGHSH, CDR2 LQKENI. The length of the CDR3 is 13 residues. CDR3 nucleotides: TGTGCCAGCTCACCGGGCTATAACTATGGCTACACCTTC. Translating it yields CASSPGYNYGYTF.

This clone was counted a few times. This chain links TRBV6-1 with TRBJ2-7; D call uncertain. Germline V CDR1 and CDR2: MNHNS, SASEGT. This CDR3 has 10 residues. The CDR3 region is CITKSYEQYF. The CDR3 DNA reads as TGTATAACTAAAAGTTACGAGCAGTACTTC.

This clone was seen once. The genes are TRBV11-3 and TRBJ1-4; the D is unclear. Germline CDR1 SGHNT, CDR2 YENEEA. Trimming left V 3 bases short and J 7 bases short, with 15 bases between. This CDR3 spans 15 amino acids. The CDR3 nucleotides read TGTGCCAGCAGCTTCGAAGTTAAGGGAGGTGAAAAACTGTTTTTT. It encodes CASSFEVKGGEKLFF.

The chain links TRBV6-5 to TRBJ2-7; TRBD1 matches at 7 bases. From germline, CDR1 is MNHEY and CDR2 SVGAGI. J lost 6 bases, V lost 2 bases, and 7 bases had no gene match. CDR3 length equals 14 residues. CDR3 in amino acids: CASSYGTEESEQYF. In nucleotides, the CDR3 is TGTGCCAGCAGTTACGGGACAGAAGAATCCGAGCAGTACTTC.

This clone appeared a single time. The genes are TRBV13 and TRBJ1-3, with D possibly matching TRBD1 (5 bases). V lost 0 bases, J lost 1 base, and 13 bases lay in between. This CDR3 is 17 amino acids long. Germline lookup yields CDR1 PRHDT and CDR2 FYEKMQ (reference sequence). The CDR3 here is CASSLGTGERSGNTIYF. In nucleotides, the CDR3 is TGTGCCAGCAGCTTAGGCACGGGGGAGAGATCTGGAAACACCATATATTTT.

This rearrangement joins TRBV2 to TRBJ2-3, with D possibly being TRBD1 (6 bases). The V and J ends lost 6 bases and 0 bases respectively, with 10 bases between them. Germline CDR1 SNHLY, CDR2 FYNNEI. The length of the CDR3 is 14 residues. The CDR3 region has the DNA TGTGCCAGCAGCGGACAGACTAGCACAGATACGCAGTATTTT. It is translated as CASSGQTSTDTQYF.

This rearrangement joins TRBV29-1 to TRBJ2-3; D might be TRBD2 (5 bases). V lost 5 bases, J lost 5 bases, and 14 bases lay in between. The V gene's germline CDR1 is SQVTM and CDR2 ANQGSEA. This CDR3 has 13 residues. The CDR3 DNA sequence: TGCAGCGTTTCTATAGGGAGAGGAGATACGCAGTATTTT. Translating it yields CSVSIGRGDTQYF.

The V gene is TRBV9, the J gene TRBJ2-3; TRBD2 aligns across 12 bases. The germline V gene has CDR1 SGDLS and CDR2 YYNGEE. Germline trimming cut 0 bases from V and 1 base from J; bases unmatched to any gene: 6. The CDR3 is 18 amino acids. CDR3 amino acids: CASSVDGRLAGGTDTQYF. CDR3 coding DNA: TGTGCCAGCAGCGTAGATGGGAGACTAGCGGGGGGCACAGATACGCAGTATTTT.

The CDR3, as DNA: TGTGCCAGCATGACAGGGGACATCTATGGCTACACCTTC. This translates into CASMTGDIYGYTF. The rearrangement joins TRBV7-9 to TRBJ1-2; 8 nucleotides align to TRBD1. Losses at the gene ends were 7 bases for V and 4 bases for J; bases not matched to a gene: 5. This CDR3 is 13 amino acids long. The germline V gene has CDR1 SEHNR and CDR2 FQNEAQ (reference sequence). The full variable domain, in which reference TRBV7-9 and TRBJ1-2 provide the parts outside the CDR3, is DTGVSQNPRHKITKRGQNVTFRCDPISEHNRLYWYRQTLGQGPEFLTYFQNEAQLEKSRLLSDRFSAERPKGSFSTLEIQRTEQGDSAMYLCASMTGDIYGYTFGSGTRLTVV.

The rearrangement links TRBV2 to TRBJ1-1; no reliable D call. Germline V gives CDR1 SNHLY, CDR2 FYNNEI. The CDR3 is made up of 12 amino acids. Trimming left V 5 bases short and J 3 bases short, with 7 bases between. CDR3 sequence reads: CASSLSYTEAFF. The CDR3 nucleotides read TGTGCCAGCAGTTTATCTTACACTGAAGCTTTCTTT.

The V and J genes are TRBV30 and TRBJ2-2; D is possibly TRBD2 (5 bases). Trimming cost V 0 bases and J 1 base, with 6 bases left between them. The CDR3 is made up of 14 amino acids. CDR1 and CDR2 from the germline V gene are GTSNPN and SVGIG (reference sequence). This CDR3 reads CAWSVLENTGELFF. The CDR3 DNA reads TGTGCCTGGAGTGTACTAGAGAACACCGGGGAGCTGTTTTTT.

This clone occurred once. This rearrangement joins TRBV11-1 to TRBJ2-3; 7 bases fit TRBD2. The trim removed 4 bases at V and 0 bases at J, leaving 4 bases unmatched. Germline CDR1 reads SGHAT; CDR2 reads FQDESV (reference sequence). The CDR3 runs 15 residues. The CDR3 nucleotides read TGTGCCAGCAGCTCTCTAGCGGTAAGCACAGATACGCAGTATTTT. It yields the protein CASSSLAVSTDTQYF.

V gene TRBV5-3 combines with J gene TRBJ1-5; the match to TRBD1 covers 7 bases. TRBV5-3 is treated as an ORF (open reading frame) with a function not yet certain. The CDR3 runs 15 residues. V trimming: 4 bases; J trimming: 6 bases; junction bases outside the gene matches: 10. The CDR3 here is CARSAPQGVGQPQHF. The DNA for the CDR3 is TGTGCCAGAAGCGCTCCCCAGGGGGTGGGTCAGCCCCAGCATTTT.

This clone was detected a few times. The chain has TRBV9 and TRBJ2-2; TRBD1 is a possible D gene (5 bases). CDR1 SGDLS and CDR2 YYNGEE come from the germline V gene. CDR3 length: 14 amino acids. Trimming stripped 4 bases from V and 4 bases from J, with 11 bases between. The CDR3 is CASSTERGTGELFF. The CDR3 DNA reads TGTGCCAGCAGCACCGAAAGGGGCACCGGGGAGCTGTTTTTT.

This clone was counted between two and nine times. The CDR3 loop reads CASSWGDRVVGNTIYF. DNA for the CDR3: TGTGCCAGCAGCTGGGGGGACAGGGTGGTCGGAAACACCATATATTTT. V gene TRBV7-9 combines with J gene TRBJ1-3, with TRBD1 identical over 9 bases. CDR1 and CDR2 (germline): SEHNR, FQNEAQ (reference sequence). Trimming took 4 bases from V and 4 from J; bases not matched to a gene: 8. The CDR3 consists of 16 residues. Full variable domain (rest looked up from reference TRBV7-9 and TRBJ1-3): DTGVSQNPRHKITKRGQNVTFRCDPISEHNRLYWYRQTLGQGPEFLTYFQNEAQLEKSRLLSDRFSAERPKGSFSTLEIQRTEQGDSAMYLCASSWGDRVVGNTIYFGEGSWLTVV.